The clone carrying this TCR beta chain was observed many times. This entry belongs to a study of neurological immune-mediated disorders. Germline V gene sequence: CDR1 SGHDT, CDR2 YYEEEE. Trimming cost V 0 bases and J 1 base, with 22 bases left between them. The CDR3 spans 19 residues. As for the cDNA, it was generated by 5'RACE with 10-nucleotide random UMIs. A single run covered 15-18 subjects with over 200 million TCR-beta sequences. TCRdb used MiXCR to reprocess the 5' RACE reads, holding one entry per CDR3 protein. The sample includes 77,000 or so distinct CDR3 sequences, roughly 9.9% of them seen just once.

Sample: PBMCs. This clonotype was obtained from a man aged 45-65 years in good health. This chain uses TRBV5-6 with TRBJ2-5; D is perhaps TRBD2 (6 bases). The CDR3 loop reads CASSLETVIGVGGQETQYF. The CDR3, as DNA: TGTGCCAGCAGCTTGGAAACAGTTATTGGGGTGGGGGGCCAAGAGACCCAGTACTTC.